This TCR beta chain was captured by sequencing in a study of T cell responses to AZD1222 COVID-19 vaccine. Germline assignment: CDR1 MNHNS and CDR2 SASEGT. There are 16 residues in the CDR3. Trimming stripped 3 bases from V and 3 bases from J, with 15 bases between. TCRdb's table, derived via immunoSEQ multiplex PCR, lists solely in-frame clones and lacks some. The sample records about 83,000 clones, approximately 85% being singletons. Concerning this clone: The antigen is unknown.

Study-wide results and limits: Donors were mostly white British, more females; clonal diversity possibly underestimated.

This clonotype was sampled from an adult in good health. The chain is built from TRBV6-1 and TRBJ1-5; D call uncertain. The specimen was peripheral blood, collected on day 0 of AZD1222 vaccination. The CDR3: CASSETLKTSNQPQHF. CDR3 in DNA: TGTGCCAGCAGTGAGACTCTTAAGACGTCCAATCAGCCCCAGCATTTT.